This TCR beta chain was sequenced for a study of CD8+CD57+ T cells in acquired aplastic anemia. About the study: The study obtained an average of about 3.1 ug of DNA from sorted CD4+ and CD8+ cells.

Genomic DNA served as template for TCR beta VDJ and CDR3 profiling. TCRdb fed the reads into MiXCR, producing one record per CDR3 protein. The sample lists 150,000 to 200,000 distinct CDR3 sequences, roughly 50% occurring once. CD8+CD57+ cell expansion, shown by flow cytometry, had occurred in the patients selected for sequencing. This clonotype was sampled from a human donor with aplastic anemia. Sample: sorted CD4+, CD8+, or CD8+CD57+ T cells (not recorded which) from PBMCs.

The CDR3 coding sequence is TGTGCCAGCAACCCCACCTTGCGATATGAGCAGTTCTTC. Translation: CASNPTLRYEQFF. V is TRBV7-9 and J is TRBJ2-1; D unresolved. The length of the CDR3 is 13 residues. The V gene's germline CDR1 is SEHNR and CDR2 FQNEAQ (reference sequence). Trimming cost V 7 bases and J 8 bases, with 15 bases left between them.